The T cell receptor beta chain under discussion was sequenced for a study of blood T cell repertoires in COVID-19. On the study more broadly: Specimens from acute and convalescent COVID-19 originated in the United States, Italy and Spain.

Residents of approximately 25 US areas, aged roughly 18 to 90 years, made up the participants. Exposed participants encountered a COVID-19 case during the 2 weeks preceding study entry. Profiling relied on immunoSEQ multiplex PCR, and the TCRdb table lists in-frame clones only, not all of them. This sample has 250,000 or so clones, with approximately 90% found just once. The V gene lost 2 bases and the J gene lost 0 bases, with 11 bases spanning the gap. Germline V gene lookup returns CDR1 MNHEY and CDR2 SVGAGI. CDR3 size: 15 residues. The receptor comes from a man aged 40-49 years who had been exposed to COVID-19. V and J are TRBV6-5 and TRBJ2-7; unclear D gene. Specimen: PBMCs or T cells enriched from blood (not recorded which). CDR3 in amino acids: CASSYIGGSSYEQYF. The DNA for the CDR3 is TGTGCCAGCAGTTACATTGGCGGCAGCTCCTACGAGCAGTACTTC.